This T cell receptor (beta chain) originates from a study of blood T cell repertoires in COVID-19. Study summary: T cells, B-cell-depleted T cells, or PBMCs supplied cDNA or gDNA.

Participant age was about 18 to 100 years, and participants resided in fewer than 30 US areas. The study assigned cohorts using participant-reported clinical history. How the authors handled the data: Scientists estimated how many nucleated cells there were by amplifying reference gene primers. Measured with immunoSEQ multiplex PCR; TCRdb has only the in-frame clones, and not every one. The V and J calls and clone size were taken over from that table, and D and trimming were inferred from the DNA. The table lists approximately 250,000 clones, 88% of them singletons, with roughly 1.2% in the top ten. The sequence was obtained from a woman aged 40-49 years with acute COVID-19. Sequencing input: PBMCs or T cells enriched from blood (not recorded which).

CDR3 DNA sequence: TGTGCCAGCACCCAGACAGGGATGAACACTGAAGCTTTCTTT. Translated, it gives CASTQTGMNTEAFF. The V call is TRBV3-1 (or the pseudogene TRBV3-2), the J call TRBJ1-1, with 7 bases that match TRBD1. CDR1 and CDR2 from the germline V gene are LGHDT and YNNKEL (reference sequence). CDR3 size: 14 residues. V lost 7 bases, J lost 0 bases, and 5 bases stayed unmatched.